This note documents a single T cell receptor (beta chain) sequence. The data originate from a study of tumor and adjacent non-tumor tissue in lung cancer. Study overall: Aged roughly 31 to 80 years, patients included nine to ten men and roughly 5 women with stage I to III disease.

The V gene lost 2 bases and the J gene lost 0 bases, with 2 bases spanning the gap. The CDR3 runs to 14 residues. The germline gives CDR1 SGHAT, CDR2 FQNNGV. RNA was extracted from bulk tissue without any cell sorting. More than 3 cm separated this lung sample from the edge of the tumor. A modified ARM-PCR protocol with three rounds of nested PCR amplified TCRbeta. TCRdb passed the multiplex PCR reads through MiXCR, listing each CDR3 protein once. This table holds about 100,000 distinct CDR3 sequences, roughly 60% found once. This sequence joins TRBV11-2 and TRBJ2-6, with D hard to call. The sample consisted of distant non-tumor lung tissue. This TCR derives from a man aged 30 to 39 with non-small cell lung cancer. Here the CDR3 DNA reads TGTGCCAGCAGCTTAATCTCTGGGGCCAACGTCCTGACTTTC. Translated, it gives CASSLISGANVLTF.